The clone carrying this T cell receptor (beta chain) has a handful of counts. Antigen: not known. Produced via immunoSEQ multiplex PCR; TCRdb's table is partial and in-frame only. In the table there are about 44,000 clones, roughly two thirds of which are singletons. The CDR3 extends over 14 amino acids. V lost 7 bases to trimming and J lost 0 bases, with 9 bases between them. These data originate in a study of PD-1 blockade in classical Hodgkin lymphoma. Broader study findings: Before treatment, TCR diversity in newly diagnosed patients was reportedly lower than in healthy donors. Partial responders and progressors had significantly lower baseline TCR diversity.

The time point: cycle 4 day 1 (C4D1), after less than 7 weeks of nivolumab. Every one of the patients relapsed after autologous stem cell transplantation (brentuximab vedotin exposure was variable). Complete response, partial response or progressive disease was recorded as best response. The TCR sequence derives from a human donor with classical Hodgkin lymphoma. The sample consisted of peripheral blood mononuclear cells (PBMCs), taken before the fourth cycle of nivolumab. The chain carries TRBV23-1 and TRBJ1-4; D is uncertain. TRBV23-1 is recorded as an ORF, its role being uncertain. The CDR3 reads CASKSDPTNEKLFF. The CDR3 DNA is TGCGCCAGCAAGTCGGACCCAACTAATGAAAAACTGTTTTTT.